This entry describes one T cell receptor beta chain. Its antigen is still unknown. Germline and junction disagree at one end, which may indicate a read error. The source of the sample is a study of tumor-infiltrating lymphocytes in primary liver carcinoma (dated by TCRdb to 2017 to 2019). Describing the broader study: Of the five patients (three men and two women, aged 30 to 69 years), four had hepatocellular carcinoma and one had combined HCC and intrahepatic cholangiocarcinoma. The tumors of the five patients were staged as T1-T3 N0M0, with maximum diameters ranging from roughly 4 to 10 cm. Each sample produced roughly 3.65 to 7.13 million productive TCRbeta reads, and read depth showed no significant difference between tissue types. The study combined TCRbeta repertoire sequencing, expression microarrays and whole-exome sequencing across five regions of each liver tumor, with adjacent normal tissue and blood. TCRbeta repertoire sequencing covered roughly 35 specimens from 5 patients: roughly 25 tumor regions, 5 adjacent noncancerous liver tissues and 5 peripheral blood samples. The roughly 25 tumor region samples were profiled with Agilent mRNA microarrays so that TCRbeta repertoire diversity could be related to the local molecular phenotype. High reproducibility was observed for the technical replicate repertoires, with mean shared-clone rates approximately 0.9 and correlation coefficients above 0.98.

Starting from about 500 ng total RNA, TCRbeta-specific cDNA was produced by reverse transcription with a constant-region primer and ProtoScript II reverse transcriptase. The TCRbeta libraries were prepared through three rounds of nested multiplex PCR following a slightly modified ARM-PCR procedure. Each of the first two PCR rounds ran for about 9 cycles and used multiplex TRBV1-TRBV30 forward primers together with a Cbeta reverse primer. A final 25-cycle PCR with Deep VentR polymerase added sample barcodes and Illumina adapters. Amplicons of 200-500 bp were gel-purified with a QIAquick gel extraction kit before sequencing. An Illumina HiSeq 2500 was used to sequence the TCRbeta amplicons, generating 250-bp paired-end reads. The study's processing was this. Trimmomatic v0.33 was used to quality-trim the reads, and FLASH v1.2.11 was used to merge paired reads so that full CDR3 sequences could be recovered. V, D and J germline segments were assigned to the rearranged TCRbeta sequences using MiGEC v1.2.1b. Clonotype statistics and Shannon-Wiener diversity indices were calculated with VDJtools v1.0.0. Except for diversity analysis, only the 250 most abundant clonotypes of each sample were used in subsequent analyses to reduce sampling bias. The public reads were quality trimmed at Q25 with fastp and then assembled into clones with MiXCR by TCRdb, keeping productive beta chains. Each CDR3 protein appears once, grouped with its most common genes and DNA. The V and J calls and clone size come from TCRdb's table, not from the authors' own analysis. The sample table shows over 35,000 distinct CDR3 sequences, and nearly 75% are seen once. Roughly 15% of the sample belongs to the ten largest clones.

CDR1 and CDR2 are drawn from the germline V gene: SQVTM, ANQGSEA. Taken from cysteine to phenylalanine, the CDR3 has 12 residues. Just the 36-base CDR3 DNA is kept, in frame starting at base 1. Without any cell sorting, total RNA and DNA were co-extracted from approximately 20-30 mg of bulk tissue using the AllPrep DNA/RNA mini kit. Surgical resection was performed in China between 2015 and early 2016 on about 5 patients with histopathologically diagnosed primary liver carcinoma. At the time of sampling, the patients were treatment-naive and had chronic HBV infection. Each tumor was sampled at five spatially separated regions: the tumor centre plus the superior, inferior, left-lateral and right-lateral poles. Histology showed that every tumor sample contained more than 75% viable tumor cells. Pieces of fresh tumor and adjacent tissue were cut in half, with one half kept in RNAlater at -80 degrees C and the other half sent for histology.

The study at large found these results: A significantly larger repertoire fraction was made up by the top 250 clones in tumors than in blood (p = 0.039). Because the samples were bulk and unsorted, CD4+ and CD8+ T cell repertoires could not be compared. Because sequencing covered only the TCR beta chain and unpaired alpha chains were not captured, true repertoire diversity is likely underestimated. Only about 7.5-25% of top clones were present in all five regions of a tumor, suggesting spatial heterogeneity of tumor-infiltrating T cells. Repertoire overlap was higher between tumor regions (mean roughly 36%) than tumor-adjacent (17%) or tumor-blood (roughly 14%) pairs, consistent with antigen-driven expansion. The study included only a few patients, and the authors note findings should be validated in a larger study.

The material sequenced was liver tumor tissue from sampling region 4. This specimen's cell subset or site label, per the study, means: tumor region T4, right-lateral pole. The rearrangement combines TRBV29-1 with TRBJ2-5; no confident D gene assignment can be made. The receptor's source is a man in his forties with primary liver carcinoma and hepatitis B virus infection. The CDR3 loop reads CGVWVGQETQYF. In nucleotides, the sequence is TGCGGCGTTTGGGTGGGGCAAGAGACCCAGTACTTC.